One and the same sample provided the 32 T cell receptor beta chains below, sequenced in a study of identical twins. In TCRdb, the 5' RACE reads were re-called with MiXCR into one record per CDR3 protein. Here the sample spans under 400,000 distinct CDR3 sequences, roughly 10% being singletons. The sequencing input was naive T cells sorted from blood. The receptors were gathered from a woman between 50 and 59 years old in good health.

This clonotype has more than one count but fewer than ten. CDR3 in DNA: TGTGCCAGCAGTGAACTAGCGGGAGCGGATGAGCAGTTCTTC. Translating gives CASSELAGADEQFF. The rearrangement links TRBV2 to TRBJ2-1, with TRBD2 matching 10 bases. Germline loops: CDR1 SNHLY, CDR2 FYNNEI. The length of the CDR3 is 14 residues. With V trimmed by 2 bases and J by 8 bases, 3 bases remained unmatched. Drawing the rest from reference TRBV2 and TRBJ2-1, the complete variable domain is EPEVTQTPSHQVTQMGQEVILRCVPISNHLYFYWYRQILGQKVEFLVSFYNNEISEKSEIFDDQFSVERPDGSNFTLKIRSTKLEDSAMYFCASSELAGADEQFFGPGTRLTVL.

The chain's CDR3 is CASSYLGTKRESYNEQFF. The CDR3 DNA is TGTGCCAGCAGTTACCTTGGTACCAAGAGGGAGTCCTACAATGAGCAGTTCTTC. This rearrangement joins TRBV6-5 to TRBJ2-1, with a tentative D call TRBD2 (5 bases). CDR3 length: 18 amino acids. V was clipped by 2 bases and J by 1 base, with 18 bases between them. Germline CDR1 is MNHEY and CDR2 is SVGAGI.

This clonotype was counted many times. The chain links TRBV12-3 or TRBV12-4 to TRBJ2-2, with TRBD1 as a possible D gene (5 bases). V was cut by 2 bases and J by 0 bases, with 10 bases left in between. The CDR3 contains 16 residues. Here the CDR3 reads CASSLNGAPNTGELFF. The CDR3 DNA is TGTGCCAGCAGTTTAAATGGGGCACCGAACACCGGGGAGCTGTTTTTT.

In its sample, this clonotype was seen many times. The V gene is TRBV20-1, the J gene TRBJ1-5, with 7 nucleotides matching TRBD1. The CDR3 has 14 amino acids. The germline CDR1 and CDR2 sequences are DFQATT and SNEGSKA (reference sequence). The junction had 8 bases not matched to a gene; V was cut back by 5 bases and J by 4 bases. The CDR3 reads CSALGGQRNQPQHF. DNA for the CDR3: TGCAGTGCTCTCGGGGGACAGAGAAATCAGCCCCAGCATTTT.

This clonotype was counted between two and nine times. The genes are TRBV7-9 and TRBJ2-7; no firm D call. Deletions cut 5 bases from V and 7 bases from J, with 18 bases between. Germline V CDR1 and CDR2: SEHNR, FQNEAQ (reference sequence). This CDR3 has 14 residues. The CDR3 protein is CASSLSDGFGEQYV. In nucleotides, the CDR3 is TGTGCCAGCAGCCTATCCGATGGGTTTGGGGAGCAGTACGTC.

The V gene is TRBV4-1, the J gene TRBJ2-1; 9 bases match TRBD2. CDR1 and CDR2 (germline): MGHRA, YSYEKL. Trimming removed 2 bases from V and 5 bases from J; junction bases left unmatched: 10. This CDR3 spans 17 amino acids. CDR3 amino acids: CASSQLVRTSADNEQFF. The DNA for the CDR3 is TGCGCCAGCAGCCAACTGGTCCGGACTAGCGCCGACAATGAGCAGTTCTTC.

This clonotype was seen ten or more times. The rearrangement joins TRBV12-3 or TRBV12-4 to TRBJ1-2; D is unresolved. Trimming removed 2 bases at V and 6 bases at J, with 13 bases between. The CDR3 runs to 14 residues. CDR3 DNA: TGTGCCAGCAGTTTATACGTACTCTACGATGGCTACACCTTC. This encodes CASSLYVLYDGYTF.

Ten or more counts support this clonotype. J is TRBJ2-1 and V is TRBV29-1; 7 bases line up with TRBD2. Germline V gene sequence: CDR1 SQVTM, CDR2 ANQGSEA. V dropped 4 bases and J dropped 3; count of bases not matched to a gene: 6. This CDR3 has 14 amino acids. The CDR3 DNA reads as TGCAGCGTTGTTCGGCTAGCGGACTACAATGAGCAGTTCTTC. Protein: CSVVRLADYNEQFF.

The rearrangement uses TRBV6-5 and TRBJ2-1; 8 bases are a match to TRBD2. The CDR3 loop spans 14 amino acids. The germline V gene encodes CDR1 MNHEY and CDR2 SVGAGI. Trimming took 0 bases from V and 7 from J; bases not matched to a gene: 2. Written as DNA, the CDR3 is TGTGCCAGCAGTTACTCCAGCGGGGGAAATGAGCAGTTCTTC. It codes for CASSYSSGGNEQFF.

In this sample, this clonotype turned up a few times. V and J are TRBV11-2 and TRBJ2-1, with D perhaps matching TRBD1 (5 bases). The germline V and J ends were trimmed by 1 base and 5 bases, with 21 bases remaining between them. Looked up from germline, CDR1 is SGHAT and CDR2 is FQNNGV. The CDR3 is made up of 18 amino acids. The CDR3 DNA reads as TGTGCCAGCAGCTTAGTGGGGTCACAGGTCATGGTAGACAATGAGCAGTTCTTC. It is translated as CASSLVGSQVMVDNEQFF. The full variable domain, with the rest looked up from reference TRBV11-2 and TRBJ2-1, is EAGVAQSPRYKIIEKRQSVAFWCNPISGHATLYWYQQILGQGPKLLIQFQNNGVVDDSQLPKDRFSAERLKGVDSTLKIQPAKLEDSAVYLCASSLVGSQVMVDNEQFFGPGTRLTVL.

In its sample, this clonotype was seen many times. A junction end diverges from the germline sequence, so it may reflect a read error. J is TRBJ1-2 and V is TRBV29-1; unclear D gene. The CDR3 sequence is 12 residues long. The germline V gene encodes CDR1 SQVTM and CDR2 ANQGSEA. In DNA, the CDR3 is TGCAGCGGGAGTGGGGATCAACTATGGCTACACTTC. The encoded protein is CSGSGDQLWLHF.

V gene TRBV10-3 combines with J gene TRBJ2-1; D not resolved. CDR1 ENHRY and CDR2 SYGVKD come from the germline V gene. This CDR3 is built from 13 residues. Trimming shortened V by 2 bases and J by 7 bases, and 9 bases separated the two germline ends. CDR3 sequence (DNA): TGTGCCATCAGTGAGCAAGGGAAGAATGAGCAGTTCTTC. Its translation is CAISEQGKNEQFF.

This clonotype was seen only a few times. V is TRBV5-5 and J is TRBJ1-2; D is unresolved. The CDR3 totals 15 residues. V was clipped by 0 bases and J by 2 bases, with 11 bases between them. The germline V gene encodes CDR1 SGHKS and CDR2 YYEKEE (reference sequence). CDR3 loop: CASSLEGVANYGYTF. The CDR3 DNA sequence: TGTGCCAGCAGCTTGGAGGGTGTAGCCAACTATGGCTACACCTTC.

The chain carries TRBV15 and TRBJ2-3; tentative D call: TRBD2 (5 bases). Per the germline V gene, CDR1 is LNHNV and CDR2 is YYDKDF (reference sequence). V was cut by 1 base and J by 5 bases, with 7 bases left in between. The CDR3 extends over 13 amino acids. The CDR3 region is CATSRGGQDTQYF. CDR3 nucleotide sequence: TGTGCCACCAGCAGAGGAGGGCAAGATACGCAGTATTTT. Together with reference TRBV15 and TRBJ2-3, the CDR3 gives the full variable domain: DAMVIQNPRYQVTQFGKPVTLSCSQTLNHNVMYWYQQKSSQAPKLLFHYYDKDFNNEADTPDNFQSRRPNTSFCFLDIRSPGLGDTAMYLCATSRGGQDTQYFGPGTRLTVL.

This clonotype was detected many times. In nucleotides, the CDR3 is TGTGCCAGCAGTTTTAAATCGGGACAGGGCAATCAGCCCCAGCATTTT. Translated, it gives CASSFKSGQGNQPQHF. The rearrangement uses TRBV6-6 and TRBJ1-5, with 8 bases fitting TRBD1. Germline lookup yields CDR1 MNHNY and CDR2 SVGAGI (reference sequence). V shed 4 bases, J shed 2 bases, and the junction held 7 bases outside the gene matches. The CDR3 has 16 residues.

The CDR3 DNA is TGTGCCAGCAGCGTAGGGGACACCTCTGCCGAGCAGTACTTC. Protein product: CASSVGDTSAEQYF. The genes are TRBV9 and TRBJ2-7; TRBD1 might be the D (6 bases). Germline V gene sequence: CDR1 SGDLS, CDR2 YYNGEE. Trimming took off 0 bases at V and 6 bases at J, with 13 bases between the two ends. This CDR3 has 14 amino acids.

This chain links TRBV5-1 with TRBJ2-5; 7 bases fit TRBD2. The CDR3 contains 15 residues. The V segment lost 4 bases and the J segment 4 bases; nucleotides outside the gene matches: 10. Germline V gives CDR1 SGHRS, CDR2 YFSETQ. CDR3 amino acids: CASSDFGEGGETQYF. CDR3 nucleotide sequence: TGCGCCAGCAGCGACTTCGGGGAGGGAGGAGAGACCCAGTACTTC.

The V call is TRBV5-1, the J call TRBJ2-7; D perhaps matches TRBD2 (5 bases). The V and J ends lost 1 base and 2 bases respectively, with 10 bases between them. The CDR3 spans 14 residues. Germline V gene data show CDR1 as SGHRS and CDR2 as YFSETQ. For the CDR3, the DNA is TGCGCCAGCAGCTTGCGCGGGCCGACCTACGAGCAGTACTTC. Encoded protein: CASSLRGPTYEQYF.

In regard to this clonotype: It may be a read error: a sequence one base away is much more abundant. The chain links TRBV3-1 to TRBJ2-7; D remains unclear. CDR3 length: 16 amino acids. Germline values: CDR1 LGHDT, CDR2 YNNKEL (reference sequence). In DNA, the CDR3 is TGTGCCCGCAGCCACCGTGACGGCCCGAGCTCCTACGAGCAGTACTTC. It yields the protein CARSHRDGPSSYEQYF.

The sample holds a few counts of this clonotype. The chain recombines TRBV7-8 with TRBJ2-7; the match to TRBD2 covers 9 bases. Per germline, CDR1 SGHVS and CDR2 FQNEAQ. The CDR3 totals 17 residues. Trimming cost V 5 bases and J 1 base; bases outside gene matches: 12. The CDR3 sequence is CASSPDTLAGGSYEQYF. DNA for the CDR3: TGTGCCAGCAGCCCCGACACCCTTGCGGGAGGGTCCTACGAGCAGTACTTC.

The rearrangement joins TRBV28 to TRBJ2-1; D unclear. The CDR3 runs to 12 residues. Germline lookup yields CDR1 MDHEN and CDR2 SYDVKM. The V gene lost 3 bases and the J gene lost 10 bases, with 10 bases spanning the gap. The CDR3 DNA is TGTGCCAGCAGTTTGCCGTTGAAGGAGCAGTTCTTC. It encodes CASSLPLKEQFF.

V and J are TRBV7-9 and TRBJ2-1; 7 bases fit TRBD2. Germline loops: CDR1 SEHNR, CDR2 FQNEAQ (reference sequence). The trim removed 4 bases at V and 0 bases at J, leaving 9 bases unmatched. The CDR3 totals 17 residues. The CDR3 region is CASSSFVLADSYNEQFF. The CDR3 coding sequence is TGTGCCAGCAGCTCCTTCGTCCTAGCGGACTCCTACAATGAGCAGTTCTTC.

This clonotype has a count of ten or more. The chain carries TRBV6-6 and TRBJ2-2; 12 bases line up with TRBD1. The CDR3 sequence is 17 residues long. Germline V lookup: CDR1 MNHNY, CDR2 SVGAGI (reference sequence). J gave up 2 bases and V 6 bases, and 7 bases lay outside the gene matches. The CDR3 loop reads CASSRRDRGPNTGELFF. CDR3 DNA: TGTGCCAGCAGCCGGCGGGACAGGGGGCCCAACACCGGGGAGCTGTTTTTT.

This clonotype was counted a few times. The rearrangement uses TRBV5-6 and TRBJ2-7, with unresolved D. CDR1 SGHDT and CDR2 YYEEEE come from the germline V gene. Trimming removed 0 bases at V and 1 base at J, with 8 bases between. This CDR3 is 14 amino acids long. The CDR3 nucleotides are TGTGCCAGCAGCTTGGAGGCAATTTCCTACGAGCAGTACTTC. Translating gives CASSLEAISYEQYF.

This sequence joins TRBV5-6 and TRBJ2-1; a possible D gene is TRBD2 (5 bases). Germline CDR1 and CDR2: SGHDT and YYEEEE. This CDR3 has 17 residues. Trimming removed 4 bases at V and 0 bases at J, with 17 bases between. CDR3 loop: CASSPGGLPFSYNEQFF. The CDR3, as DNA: TGTGCCAGCAGCCCCGGCGGGCTTCCCTTCTCCTACAATGAGCAGTTCTTC. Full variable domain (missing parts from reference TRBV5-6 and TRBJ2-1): DAGVTQSPTHLIKTRGQQVTLRCSPKSGHDTVSWYQQALGQGPQFIFQYYEEEERQRGNFPDRFSGHQFPNYSSELNVNALLLGDSALYLCASSPGGLPFSYNEQFFGPGTRLTVL.

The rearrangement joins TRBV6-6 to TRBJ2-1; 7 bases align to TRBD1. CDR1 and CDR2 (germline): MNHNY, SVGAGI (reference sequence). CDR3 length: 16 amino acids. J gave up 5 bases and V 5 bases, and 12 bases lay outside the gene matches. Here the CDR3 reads CASSRSDRQGHNEQFF. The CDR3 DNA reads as TGTGCCAGCAGTAGGTCGGACAGGCAAGGGCACAATGAGCAGTTCTTC.

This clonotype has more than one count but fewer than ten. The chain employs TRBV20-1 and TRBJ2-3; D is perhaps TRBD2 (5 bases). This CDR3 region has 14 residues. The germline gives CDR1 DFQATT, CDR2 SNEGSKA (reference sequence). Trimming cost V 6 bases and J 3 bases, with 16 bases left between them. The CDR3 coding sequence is TGCAGTGCGGCTGGAGGCCCGTGGACAGATACGCAGTATTTT. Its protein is CSAAGGPWTDTQYF.

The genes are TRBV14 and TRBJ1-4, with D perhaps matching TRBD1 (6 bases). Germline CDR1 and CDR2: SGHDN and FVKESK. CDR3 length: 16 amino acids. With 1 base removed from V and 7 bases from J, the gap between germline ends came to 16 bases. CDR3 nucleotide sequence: TGTGCCAGCAGCCAAGGTCCCGGGACAACATTTGAAAAACTGTTTTTT. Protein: CASSQGPGTTFEKLFF.

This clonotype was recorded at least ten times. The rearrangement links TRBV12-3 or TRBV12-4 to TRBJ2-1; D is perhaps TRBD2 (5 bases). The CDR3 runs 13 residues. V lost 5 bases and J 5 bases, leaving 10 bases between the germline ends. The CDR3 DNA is TGTGCCAGCAGTCTTGCGGAGGACAATGAGCAGTTCTTC. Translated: CASSLAEDNEQFF.

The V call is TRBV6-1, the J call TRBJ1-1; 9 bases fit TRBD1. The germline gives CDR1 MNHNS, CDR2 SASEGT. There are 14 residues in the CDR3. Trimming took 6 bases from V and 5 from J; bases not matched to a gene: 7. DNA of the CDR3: TGTGCCAGCAGAACCGGGACAGGGAGTACTGAAGCTTTCTTT. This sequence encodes CASRTGTGSTEAFF.

CDR3 loop: CASTRDGEQFF. In DNA, the CDR3 is TGTGCCAGCACGCGGGACGGTGAGCAGTTCTTC. The rearrangement joins TRBV2 to TRBJ2-1, with a possible D match to TRBD2 (6 bases). V was cut by 7 bases and J by 9 bases, with 10 bases left in between. This CDR3 region has 11 residues. Germline V gene lookup returns CDR1 SNHLY and CDR2 FYNNEI.

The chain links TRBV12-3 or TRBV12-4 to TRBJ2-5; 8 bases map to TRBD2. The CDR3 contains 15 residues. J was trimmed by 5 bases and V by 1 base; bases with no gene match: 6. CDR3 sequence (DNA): TGTGCCAGCAGTTTAGGGACTAGCAGGGCCGAGACCCAGTACTTC. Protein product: CASSLGTSRAETQYF.